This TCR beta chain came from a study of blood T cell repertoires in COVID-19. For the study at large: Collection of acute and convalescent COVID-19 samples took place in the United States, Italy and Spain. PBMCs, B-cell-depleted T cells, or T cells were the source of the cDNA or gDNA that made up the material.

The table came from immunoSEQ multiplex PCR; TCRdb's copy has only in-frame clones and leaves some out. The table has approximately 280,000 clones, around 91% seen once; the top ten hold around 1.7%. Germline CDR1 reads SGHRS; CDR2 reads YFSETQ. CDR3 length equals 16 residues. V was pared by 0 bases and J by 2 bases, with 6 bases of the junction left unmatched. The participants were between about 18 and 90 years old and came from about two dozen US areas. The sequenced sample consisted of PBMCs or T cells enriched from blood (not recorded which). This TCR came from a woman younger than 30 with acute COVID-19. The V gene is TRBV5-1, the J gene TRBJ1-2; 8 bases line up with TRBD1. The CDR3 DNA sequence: TGCGCCAGCAGCTTGGTTCCCGGGACAGGCAACTATGGCTACACCTTC. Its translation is CASSLVPGTGNYGYTF.